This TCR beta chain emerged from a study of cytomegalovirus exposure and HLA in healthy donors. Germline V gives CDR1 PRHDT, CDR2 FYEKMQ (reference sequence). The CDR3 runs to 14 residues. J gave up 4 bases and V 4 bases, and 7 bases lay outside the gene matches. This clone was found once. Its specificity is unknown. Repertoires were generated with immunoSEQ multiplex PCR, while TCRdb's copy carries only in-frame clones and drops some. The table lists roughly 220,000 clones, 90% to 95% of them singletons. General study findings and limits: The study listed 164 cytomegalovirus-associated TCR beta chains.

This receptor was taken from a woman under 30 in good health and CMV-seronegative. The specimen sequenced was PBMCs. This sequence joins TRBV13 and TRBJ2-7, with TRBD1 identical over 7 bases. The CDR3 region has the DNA TGTGCCAGCAGCTCCCCAGGACAGGCGTACGAGCAGTACTTC. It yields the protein CASSSPGQAYEQYF.